These T cell receptor beta chains were read from a single sample in a study of T-cell reconstitution after alpha-beta-depleted transplantation in children. MiXCR, applied by TCRdb to the PCR reads, yields one record per CDR3 protein. The data contain hundreds of thousands of distinct CDR3 sequences, around 12% of them singletons. This specimen consisted of PBMCs, obtained before TCRalphabeta/CD19-depleted stem cell transplant. The origin of the receptors is a girl aged 2 to 9 with congenital amegakaryocytic thrombocytopenia, due to receive a stem cell transplant. The conserved cysteine and the conserved F or W are not part of the CDR3 here.

TRBV27	TRBJ2-1	ASSSPSTGDNYNEQF
TRBV12-3/TRBV12-4	TRBJ2-1	ASSSPGLAGVNNEQF
TRBV20-1	TRBJ1-1	SARRTGGTEAF
TRBV6-2/TRBV6-3	TRBJ2-7	ASVMGGALSYEQY
TRBV20-1	TRBJ2-5	SAPPPFQETQY
TRBV29-1	TRBJ2-1	SVAGAVGEDEQF
TRBV20-1	TRBJ2-5	SARGTALETQY
TRBV12-3/TRBV12-4	TRBJ2-5	ASSQANSQETQY
TRBV7-9	TRBJ2-7	ASSTPDYRSYEQY
TRBV5-1	TRBJ2-1	ASSLELAGTYNEQF
TRBV5-5	TRBJ2-1	ASSFGSSSYNEQF
TRBV5-1	TRBJ1-2	ASSLAGDRGNSYGYT
TRBV7-2	TRBJ1-5	ASSLTGVSNQPQH
TRBV5-6	TRBJ2-2	ASSLVGPGELF
TRBV7-9	TRBJ2-5	ASSLAPTHETQY
TRBV4-1	TRBJ2-7	ASSLIDGPYEQY
TRBV11-2	TRBJ2-7	ASSLSSTLAAYEQY